The T cell receptor (beta chain) under discussion was sequenced for a study of vaccination and CD4 T cells after COVID-19. About the research overall: Convalescent patients were SARS-CoV-2 positive by nasal swab PCR; about nine mild, one severe. Regarding the study as a whole: Of the reactive clones in convalescent patients, a median roughly 90% showed up only post-vaccination. 304 of 307 vaccine-specific clones from convalescent patients were spike mono-reactive.

Regarding treatment: roughly ten-day PBMC culture with coronavirus spike peptide pools or control peptides (ViraFEST assay). The assay that was used to sequence DNA from cultured CD4+ T cells was the Oncomine TCR Beta short-read assay. Once CD4+ T cells had been cultured, genomic DNA was extracted from them. MiXCR was run by TCRdb on the PCR reads, yielding one entry per CDR3 protein. The sample lists 15,000 to 20,000 distinct CDR3 sequences; about 60% were seen once. Notes on this clonotype: Its specificity is not known.

The sequence came from a human donor who had recovered from COVID-19. Source material: CD4+ T cells from blood, cultured in vitro.

In nucleotides, the CDR3 is TGTGCCAGCACCGCGGGGTCAGGGGTGAACACTGAAGCTTTCTTT. As protein: CASTAGSGVNTEAFF. This chain joins TRBV12-3 or TRBV12-4 and TRBJ1-1, with D possibly being TRBD1 (6 bases). Trimming stripped 7 bases from V and 0 bases from J, with 15 bases between. This CDR3 spans 15 amino acids.